Below, 4 T cell receptor beta chains from the same sample are listed, as sequenced in a study of graft-versus-host responses after intestinal transplantation. Assay used: immunoSEQ multiplex PCR; TCRdb lists only in-frame clones, some missing. The data show around 71,000 clones, approximately 93% seen once. These receptors' targets are unknown. The starting material was unstimulated CD8+ T cells sorted from spleen or lymph node cells, obtained before intestinal transplant. These receptors all stem from a human donor who received an intestinal transplant.

The V call is TRBV9, the J call TRBJ1-1; a weak D match, TRBD1 (5 bases). This CDR3 is built from 17 residues. In germline, CDR1 is SGDLS, CDR2 YYNGEE. Trimming pared 0 bases from V and 0 bases from J, leaving 15 bases between. The CDR3 protein is CASSVEGWAGMNTEAFF. CDR3 bases: TGTGCCAGCAGCGTAGAGGGTTGGGCAGGGATGAACACTGAAGCTTTCTTT.

This chain connects TRBV12-5 to TRBJ2-7; possibly TRBD1 for D (6 bases). This CDR3 spans 14 amino acids. The germline gives CDR1 LGHNT, CDR2 FRNRAP. Trimming took 4 bases from V and 3 from J, leaving 13 bases between them. The CDR3 reads CASGYSTGFYEQYF. The CDR3 DNA reads as TGTGCTAGTGGTTACTCGACAGGATTCTACGAGCAGTACTTC.

The genes are TRBV7-9 and TRBJ1-2, with 9 bases lining up with TRBD1. The CDR3 extends over 16 amino acids. J was trimmed by 5 bases and V by 4 bases; bases with no gene match: 11. CDR1 is SEHNR, CDR2 FQNEAQ, per germline (reference sequence). CDR3 loop: CASSWNYRGRRYGYTF. CDR3 nucleotides: TGTGCCAGCAGCTGGAACTACAGGGGGCGTCGGTATGGCTACACCTTC.

This chain connects TRBV27 to TRBJ2-7, with D possibly TRBD2 on 5 matching bases. Germline V gene data show CDR1 as MNHEY and CDR2 as SMNVEV (reference sequence). This CDR3 is built from 13 residues. The V end lost 10 bases, the J end lost 0 bases, and 13 bases lay between the germline ends. In DNA, the CDR3 is TGTGCCACCAAAACGGGATCCTCCTACGAGCAGTACTTC. Translated, it gives CATKTGSSYEQYF.